This T cell receptor (beta chain) was recovered during a study of CD8+ T cells in alopecia areata. Germline CDR1 is SQVTM and CDR2 is ANQGSEA. CDR3 length: 12 residues. V lost 4 bases to trimming and J lost 5 bases, with 9 bases between them. Described treatment: oral pan-JAK inhibitor, 5-10 mg twice daily. Following RNA extraction, reverse transcription yielded cDNA that acted as the sequencing template. Profiled with immunoSEQ multiplex PCR; TCRdb holds only in-frame clones, not every one. The sample lists fewer than 350,000 clones; about three fifths were seen once. This sample comprised CD4+ T cells sorted from blood, obtained at week 24, from a patient treated with tofacitinib. The chain recombines TRBV29-1 with TRBJ1-5; D is ambiguous. The clonotype was recovered from a human donor with alopecia areata. The CDR3 region has the DNA TGCAGCGTTGGTGATGGGGATCAGCCCCAGCATTTT. It codes for CSVGDGDQPQHF.